This T cell receptor (beta chain) was captured in a study of shared clonotypes between healthy human individuals. Study results and limitations: Owing to a small donor count, the genetic and exposure-history diversity represented was limited. About 5% of naive CD4 clonotypes were common to several donors.

Several immunoSEQ plates received, in even portions, the genomic DNA of each subset. The assay was immunoSEQ multiplex PCR, and TCRdb's table has in-frame clones only and misses some. The table lists some 1.1 million clones, 77% of them singletons. Comment on this clone: Its specificity is unknown.

With 0 bases removed from V and 7 bases from J, the gap between germline ends came to 3 bases. CDR3 length: 11 amino acids. Germline V lookup: CDR1 GTSNPN, CDR2 SVGIG (reference sequence). This sequence joins TRBV30 and TRBJ2-2, with D unclear. Sequencing was performed on memory CD4+ T cells from PBMCs. Subset meaning: CD45RA-negative fraction. The source is a man between 18 and 35 years old in good health. Some clones in this sample may be carry-over from other donors' samples. The CDR3 loop is CAWSVVGELFF. The CDR3 coding sequence is TGTGCCTGGAGTGTGGTCGGGGAGCTGTTTTTT.